In this sample, the clone carrying this T cell receptor beta chain turned up a few times. TCR beta CDR3 regions were amplified from RNA. The HTBI primer set was used in a first-round RT-PCR of the TCR CDR3. TCRdb used MiXCR to reprocess the multiplex PCR reads, holding one entry per CDR3 protein. Of around 420,000 distinct CDR3 sequences listed, 15% to 17% are singletons. The data stem from a study of T cells in Graves' hyperthyroidism and ophthalmopathy. Patients having uncontrolled infection, another autoimmune disease, pregnancy or lactation were not included. Germline V gives CDR1 SGHRS, CDR2 YFSETQ. Trimming took 6 bases from V and 0 from J, leaving 17 bases between them. The CDR3 has 16 amino acids.

V gene TRBV5-1 combines with J gene TRBJ2-3; tentative D call: TRBD2 (5 bases). The source of this sequence is a woman aged 18-29 years with Graves' hyperthyroidism. Sequencing was performed on blood. The CDR3 bases are TGCGCCAGCACCGAGCGGCTGCCACCTAGCACAGATACGCAGTATTTT. Residues: CASTERLPPSTDTQYF. The variable domain in full, completed from reference TRBV5-1 and TRBJ2-3, reads KAGVTQTPRYLIKTRGQQVTLSCSPISGHRSVSWYQQTPGQGLQFLFEYFSETQRNKGNFPGRFSGRQFSNSRSEMNVSTLELGDSALYLCASTERLPPSTDTQYFGPGTRLTVL.